The 32 T cell receptor beta chains below all came from one sample that was sequenced in a study of T cell repertoires in cytomegalovirus infection. Their antigens remain unidentified. TCRdb reprocessed the reads via MiXCR and lists one record per CDR3 protein. This sample carries over 250,000 distinct CDR3 sequences, around 20% of them seen once, and the ten largest clones take approximately 19%. The source material was cultured PBMCs, sampled from culture after CMV antigen stimulation. The receptors were sampled from a human donor in good health (CMV status not recorded). Some clones in this sample may be carry-over from other donors' samples.

J is TRBJ2-4 and V is TRBV12-3 or TRBV12-4; weak D call: TRBD1 (6 bases). This CDR3 has 19 residues. The germline V and J ends were trimmed by 5 bases and 1 base, with 24 bases remaining between them. CDR3: CASSPRQVGRKSAKNIQYF. The CDR3 DNA follows: TGTGCCAGCAGTCCCCGACAGGTGGGGCGGAAATCGGCCAAAAACATTCAGTACTTC.

The J gene is TRBJ2-5, the V gene TRBV29-1; TRBD1 aligns across 7 bases. The length of the CDR3 is 14 residues. V shed 6 bases, J shed 4 bases, and the junction held 11 bases outside the gene matches. CDR1 and CDR2 from the germline V gene are SQVTM and ANQGSEA. For the CDR3, the DNA is TGCAGCGTCGTGGACAGGCCTGGGGGAGAGACCCAGTACTTC. Translated, it gives CSVVDRPGGETQYF.

This clonotype showed up many times. The rearrangement uses TRBV7-2 and TRBJ2-7; 13 bases match TRBD2. Germline V gene lookup returns CDR1 SGHTA and CDR2 FQGNSA. The CDR3 is made up of 15 amino acids. V shed 3 bases, J shed 2 bases, and the junction held 1 base outside the gene matches. This chain's CDR3 is CASSLGLAGTYEQYF. As DNA, the CDR3 is TGTGCCAGCAGCTTGGGACTAGCGGGAACCTACGAGCAGTACTTC.

This clonotype was seen more than once but under ten times. The J gene is TRBJ2-7, the V gene TRBV7-6, with 11 bases fitting TRBD2. J gave up 6 bases and V 4 bases, and 8 bases lay outside the gene matches. Germline lookup yields CDR1 SGHVS and CDR2 FNYEAQ. This CDR3 is 15 amino acids long. CDR3 nucleotide sequence: TGTGCCAGCAGCTCAGATAGCGGGAGGGGTTCCGAGCAGTACGTC. Protein sequence: CASSSDSGRGSEQYV.

The gene calls are TRBV7-9 and TRBJ1-2; 9 nucleotides line up with TRBD1. The CDR3 has 14 amino acids. The germline CDR1 and CDR2 sequences are SEHNR and FQNEAQ (reference sequence). V dropped 7 bases and J dropped 4; count of bases not matched to a gene: 7. The DNA for the CDR3 is TGTGCCAGCACAAAAGCGGACAGGGGCTATGGCTACACCTTC. It specifies CASTKADRGYGYTF.

V is TRBV20-1 and J is TRBJ2-6, with D perhaps matching TRBD1 (6 bases). The CDR3 has 17 amino acids. Trimming cost V 0 bases and J 0 bases, with 12 bases left between them. Germline V gene data show CDR1 as DFQATT and CDR2 as SNEGSKA (reference sequence). The CDR3 spells CSARDLRGFSGANVLTF. The CDR3 DNA sequence: TGCAGTGCTAGAGATCTCAGGGGTTTCTCTGGGGCCAACGTCCTGACTTTC.

This chain connects TRBV27 to TRBJ2-1; 9 nucleotides agree with TRBD1. Germline V lookup: CDR1 MNHEY, CDR2 SMNVEV (reference sequence). There are 15 residues in the CDR3. With 6 bases clipped from V and 2 bases from J, the junction kept 5 bases outside the gene matches. DNA for the CDR3: TGTGCCAGCAGGTCCGGGACAGGGCCCTACAATGAGCAGTTCTTC. It yields the protein CASRSGTGPYNEQFF.

The chain uses TRBV12-5 and TRBJ2-1; D ambiguous. The germline gives CDR1 LGHNT, CDR2 FRNRAP. The CDR3 is 13 residues long. The V end lost 2 bases, the J end lost 6 bases, and 8 bases lay between the germline ends. CDR3 coding DNA: TGTGCTAGTGGTTTGAGACTCATCAATGAGCAGTTCTTC. Its translation is CASGLRLINEQFF.

This chain joins TRBV7-2 and TRBJ2-1; D perhaps matches TRBD1 (6 bases). The V and J ends lost 1 base and 1 base respectively, with 23 bases between them. The CDR3 is 20 residues long. Germline V gene lookup returns CDR1 SGHTA and CDR2 FQGNSA. The CDR3: CASSLVGRIIRTGSYNEQFF. CDR3 coding DNA: TGTGCCAGCAGCTTAGTTGGCAGGATAATTCGCACAGGGTCCTACAATGAGCAGTTCTTC.

There are many counts of this clonotype. The V and J genes are TRBV7-9 and TRBJ2-7; 12 bases agree with TRBD1. V shed 5 bases, J shed 5 bases, and the junction held 7 bases outside the gene matches. This CDR3 is built from 15 residues. The germline V gene encodes CDR1 SEHNR and CDR2 FQNEAQ (reference sequence). The CDR3 DNA reads as TGTGCCAGCAGCCACTGGGACAGGGGGCGCGACGAGCAGTACTTC. This translates into CASSHWDRGRDEQYF.

This clonotype was counted at least ten times. The chain is built from TRBV7-3 and TRBJ2-2, with TRBD2 matching over 8 bases. This CDR3 region has 18 residues. Trimming took 2 bases from V and 1 from J; bases not matched to a gene: 9. Germline V gene lookup returns CDR1 SGHTA and CDR2 FQGTGA. The chain's CDR3 is CASSLVGPLAGNTGELFF. CDR3 nucleotides: TGTGCCAGCAGCTTAGTGGGACCCCTAGCGGGGAACACCGGGGAGCTGTTTTTT.

The chain is built from TRBV3-1 and TRBJ2-7; the match to TRBD2 covers 10 bases. Looked up from germline, CDR1 is LGHDT and CDR2 is YNNKEL (reference sequence). The CDR3 is made up of 14 amino acids. Trimming removed 5 bases from V and 4 bases from J; junction bases left unmatched: 5. The CDR3 region is CASSAGTSVYEQYF. Here the CDR3 DNA reads TGTGCCAGCAGCGCCGGGACTAGCGTATACGAGCAGTACTTC.

This sequence joins TRBV4-2 and TRBJ1-5, with 9 bases aligning to TRBD1. Losses at the gene ends were 0 bases for V and 4 bases for J; bases not matched to a gene: 4. The CDR3 has 16 amino acids. The germline CDR1 and CDR2 sequences are LGHNA and YNFKEQ. The chain's CDR3 is CASSQEQGAKNQPQHF. DNA for the CDR3: TGTGCCAGCAGCCAAGAACAGGGGGCAAAAAATCAGCCCCAGCATTTT.

This clonotype was picked up a small number of times. This chain joins TRBV12-3 or TRBV12-4 and TRBJ1-1; D not certain. Trimming removed 2 bases at V and 1 base at J, with 11 bases between. There are 15 residues in the CDR3. The CDR3 loop is CASSLSTSPNTEAFF. DNA for the CDR3: TGTGCCAGCAGTTTATCGACCTCACCGAACACTGAAGCTTTCTTT.

The rearrangement links TRBV28 to TRBJ1-6, with unresolved D. CDR1 MDHEN and CDR2 SYDVKM come from the germline V gene. The length of the CDR3 is 14 residues. V dropped 2 bases and J dropped 7 bases, with 9 bases sitting between them. CDR3 coding DNA: TGTGCCAGCAGTTTACCGGGCGCAAATTCACCCCTCCACTTT. This sequence encodes CASSLPGANSPLHF.

The V and J genes are TRBV20-1 and TRBJ2-7; 7 bases line up with TRBD2. This CDR3 contains 15 residues. Looked up from germline, CDR1 is DFQATT and CDR2 is SNEGSKA (reference sequence). The ends lost 0 bases at V and 1 base at J; junction bases unmatched: 6. The CDR3 sequence: CSARDGGRGSYEQYF. In DNA form, the CDR3 reads TGCAGTGCTAGAGATGGCGGGAGAGGGTCCTACGAGCAGTACTTC.

This clonotype was counted between two and nine times. The V gene is TRBV7-2, the J gene TRBJ1-1, with no clear D. The CDR3 totals 12 residues. V was cut by 3 bases and J by 1 base, with 3 bases left in between. CDR1 and CDR2 from the germline V gene are SGHTA and FQGNSA. The CDR3 protein is CASSFKNTEAFF. CDR3 coding DNA: TGTGCCAGCAGCTTTAAGAACACTGAAGCTTTCTTT. The complete variable domain, with remaining parts taken from reference TRBV7-2 and TRBJ1-1, reads GAGVSQSPSNKVTEKGKDVELRCDPISGHTALYWYRQSLGQGLEFLIYFQGNSAPDKSGLPSDRFSAERTGGSVSTLTIQRTQQEDSAVYLCASSFKNTEAFFGQGTRLTVV.

This clonotype showed up many times. This chain uses TRBV27 with TRBJ2-1; 8 bases line up with TRBD1. V shed 2 bases, J shed 3 bases, and the junction held 6 bases outside the gene matches. Per the germline V gene, CDR1 is MNHEY and CDR2 is SMNVEV (reference sequence). The CDR3 spans 16 residues. The CDR3 coding sequence is TGTGCCAGCAGTTTAGCCCCGGACAGGGACTACAATGAGCAGTTCTTC. This sequence encodes CASSLAPDRDYNEQFF.

This chain joins TRBV7-9 and TRBJ2-1, with TRBD2 matching 8 bases. This CDR3 is built from 15 residues. CDR1 SEHNR and CDR2 FQNEAQ come from the germline V gene (reference sequence). V gave up 5 bases and J gave up 8 bases; unmatched junction bases: 11. CDR3 coding DNA: TGTGCCAGCAGCCCAGCGGGAGCCGCCATGGATGAGCAGTTCTTC. Protein: CASSPAGAAMDEQFF.

The J gene is TRBJ1-5, the V gene TRBV18, with D maybe TRBD1 (6 bases). V gave up 3 bases and J gave up 0 bases, with 12 bases separating them. Germline V gene lookup returns CDR1 KGHSH and CDR2 LQKENI. This CDR3 region has 16 residues. The DNA for the CDR3 is TGTGCCAGCTCACCCGGGACATTCCTTAGCAATCAGCCCCAGCATTTT. Protein: CASSPGTFLSNQPQHF.

This clonotype was picked up many times. The chain combines TRBV7-3 with TRBJ2-1; the D is unclear. With 8 bases removed from V and 4 bases from J, the gap between germline ends came to 12 bases. The germline V gene encodes CDR1 SGHTA and CDR2 FQGTGA. The CDR3 has 13 amino acids. The CDR3 bases are TGTGCCAGCGGCTCGGCTGAATACAATGAGCAGTTCTTC. This gives the protein CASGSAEYNEQFF.

The table lists this clonotype with many counts. The chain joins TRBV7-8 to TRBJ2-1, with 9 bases aligning to TRBD2. This CDR3 has 15 amino acids. CDR1 is SGHVS, CDR2 FQNEAQ, per germline. Trimming took 5 bases from V and 8 from J; bases not matched to a gene: 10. CDR3 DNA: TGTGCCAGCAGCAATCCTAGCGGGGAGGGAGATGAGCAGTTCTTC. This codes for CASSNPSGEGDEQFF.

The V gene is TRBV29-1, the J gene TRBJ2-5; D is uncertain. Looked up from germline, CDR1 is SQVTM and CDR2 is ANQGSEA. CDR3 length: 12 amino acids. Trimming shortened V by 3 bases and J by 4 bases, and 9 bases separated the two germline ends. CDR3 in amino acids: CSVDFWGETQYF. The CDR3 region has the DNA TGCAGCGTTGATTTCTGGGGAGAGACCCAGTACTTC.

This clonotype was picked up one time. The final CDR3 position lacks the conserved phenylalanine or tryptophan, pointing to a likely read error. The DNA is left out, because the CDR3 cannot be placed on it with certainty; the CDR3 is given as TCRdb lists it. The gene calls are TRBV3-1 and TRBJ2-7; TRBD2, the D gene given by the table, was not confirmed from the DNA. From its first to its last residue, the CDR3 has 12 amino acids. Germline V CDR1 and CDR2: LGHDT, YNNKEL (reference sequence). The CDR3: CASSQFGGLLNL.

The V call is TRBV4-3, the J call TRBJ2-3; TRBD2 agrees at 8 bases. CDR1 is LGHNA and CDR2 is YSLEER in the germline V gene. This CDR3 region has 15 residues. Trimming took 1 base from V and 6 from J; bases not matched to a gene: 6. CDR3 coding DNA: TGCGCCAGCAGCCAAGGCAGTAGCGGGGCGGATACGCAGTATTTT. Its protein product is CASSQGSSGADTQYF.

This chain links TRBV24-1 with TRBJ1-2, with D maybe TRBD1 (6 bases). This CDR3 is 13 amino acids long. Trimming stripped 5 bases from V and 6 bases from J, with 12 bases between. Germline V gene lookup returns CDR1 KGHDR and CDR2 SFDVKD. The CDR3 protein is CATSVGRGHGYTF. In DNA, the CDR3 is TGTGCCACCAGTGTTGGCAGGGGCCATGGCTACACCTTC.

The sample holds a few counts of this clonotype. V and J are TRBV7-9 and TRBJ2-1, with 8 bases identical to TRBD2. The CDR3 length is 15 residues. The V segment lost 3 bases and the J segment 2 bases; nucleotides outside the gene matches: 3. Germline CDR1 and CDR2: SEHNR and FQNEAQ (reference sequence). The CDR3 sequence: CASSLSGRTYNEQFF. CDR3 nucleotides: TGTGCCAGCAGCTTGAGCGGGAGAACCTACAATGAGCAGTTCTTC. The full variable domain, its missing parts supplied by reference TRBV7-9 and TRBJ2-1, is DTGVSQNPRHKITKRGQNVTFRCDPISEHNRLYWYRQTLGQGPEFLTYFQNEAQLEKSRLLSDRFSAERPKGSFSTLEIQRTEQGDSAMYLCASSLSGRTYNEQFFGPGTRLTVL.

The V gene is TRBV7-8, the J gene TRBJ1-2, with D unresolved. CDR3 length: 15 residues. Trimming removed 0 bases from V and 0 bases from J, with 8 bases in between. Germline loops: CDR1 SGHVS, CDR2 FQNEAQ. CDR3 nucleotide sequence: TGTGCCAGCAGCTTAGCCCACATCACTAACTATGGCTACACCTTC. This sequence encodes CASSLAHITNYGYTF.

The table lists this clonotype with a few counts. V gene TRBV18 combines with J gene TRBJ2-5, with a tentative D call TRBD2 (6 bases). Germline V gene data show CDR1 as KGHSH and CDR2 as LQKENI. There are 15 residues in the CDR3. Trimming left V 2 bases short and J 5 bases short, with 15 bases between. The CDR3 region has the DNA TGTGCCAGCTCACCAAATCTCTCGGGAGTGGAGACCCAGTACTTC. It specifies CASSPNLSGVETQYF.

CDR3 coding DNA: TGTGCCAGCAGCTTGCGGCGGGCGGGGGCCCAGTACTTC. It specifies CASSLRRAGAQYF. This rearrangement joins TRBV7-3 to TRBJ2-5; 7 bases fit TRBD2. Trimming removed 3 bases from V and 9 bases from J; junction bases left unmatched: 7. This CDR3 contains 13 residues. Germline values: CDR1 SGHTA, CDR2 FQGTGA.

V gene TRBV11-2 combines with J gene TRBJ2-1; either TRBD1 or TRBD2 may fit D (6 bases each). V was clipped by 6 bases and J by 7 bases, with 19 bases between them. This CDR3 spans 15 amino acids. The germline CDR1 and CDR2 sequences are SGHAT and FQNNGV. The CDR3 nucleotides are TGTGCCAGCAGGCCTTCGACGGGGGCCGGGAATGAGCAGTTCTTC. It translates to CASRPSTGAGNEQFF.

At least ten counts were recorded for this clonotype. The chain employs TRBV28 and TRBJ1-1, with no clear D. V was trimmed by 6 bases and J by 0 bases, leaving 14 bases between them. This CDR3 region has 15 residues. Germline CDR1 MDHEN, CDR2 SYDVKM. The CDR3 DNA reads TGTGCCAGCAGAGAGATCGGGCGCATGAACACTGAAGCTTTCTTT. This codes for CASREIGRMNTEAFF.